These T cell receptor beta chains were read from a single sample in a study of blood T cell repertoires in COVID-19. Sequenced by immunoSEQ multiplex PCR; TCRdb stores in-frame clones only, minus some. The table lists 370,000 or so clones, 81% of them singletons, with approximately 1% in the top ten. Input material: peripheral blood. Source of these receptors: a human donor with acute or convalescent COVID-19. The donor label of this sample is uncertain. The CDR3 runs from the conserved cysteine through the conserved F or W. Fields, in order: J gene, V gene, CDR3 length, CDR3 protein.

J gene: TRBJ1-1; V gene: TRBV6-5; CDR3 length: 13; CDR3 protein: CAIRLGGSTEAFF
J gene: TRBJ1-5; V gene: TRBV19; CDR3 length: 14; CDR3 protein: CASITGGSGQPQHF
J gene: TRBJ2-1; V gene: TRBV29-1; CDR3 length: 15; CDR3 protein: CSVAPLSTHHNEQFF
J gene: TRBJ1-5; V gene: TRBV18; CDR3 length: 13; CDR3 protein: CASSSGEGQPQHF
J gene: TRBJ2-7; V gene: TRBV11-3; CDR3 length: 13; CDR3 protein: CASSPAGLGEQYF
J gene: TRBJ2-1; V gene: TRBV3-1/TRBV3-2; CDR3 length: 15; CDR3 protein: CASSWGLGSYNEQFF
J gene: TRBJ1-2; V gene: TRBV2; CDR3 length: 14; CDR3 protein: CASSGQAGLYGYTF
J gene: TRBJ1-4; V gene: TRBV29-1; CDR3 length: 13; CDR3 protein: CSVEEQMGEKLFF
J gene: TRBJ2-4; V gene: TRBV2; CDR3 length: 15; CDR3 protein: CASSEEGGSENIQYF
J gene: TRBJ2-7; V gene: TRBV6-6; CDR3 length: 15; CDR3 protein: CASSYSGGGPLEQYF